This TCR beta chain derives from a study of cytomegalovirus exposure and HLA in healthy donors. General study results and limits: Most TCR sequences were rare, but some public TCRs occurred in many donors.

PCR primers comprised 60 Vbeta and 13 Jbeta primers. The assay was immunoSEQ multiplex PCR, and TCRdb's table has in-frame clones only and misses some. The table lists 170,000 or so clones, 80% of them singletons. The CDR3 is 16 residues long. Comment on this clone: The target antigen is unknown.

Sequencing input: PBMCs. This receptor was taken from a man aged 25 to 40 in good health and CMV-seropositive. This chain joins TRBV21-1 and TRBJ2-7; TRBD2 was called by the table and not checked on the DNA. TRBV21-1 has pseudogene status. CDR3: CASSKVFPGIGDEQYF. CDR3 in DNA: TGTGCCAGCAGCAAAGTATTCCCGGGGATCGGCGACGAGCAGTACTTC.